This record concerns one TCR beta chain sequence. These data belong to a study of cytomegalovirus exposure and HLA in healthy donors. Study in general: In a later analysis, it was reported that the roughly 120 validation repertoires had been produced on the same platform as the 670 or so repertoires belonging to the first cohort.

The V segment lost 5 bases and the J segment 3 bases; nucleotides outside the gene matches: 8. CDR3 length equals 16 residues. The germline V gene has CDR1 LNHDA and CDR2 SQIVND (reference sequence). TCRdb's copy holds only in-frame clones and misses some; the assay was immunoSEQ multiplex PCR. The table lists over 100,000 clones, 85% to 90% of them singletons. V is TRBV19 and J is TRBJ1-5; 9 bases are shared with TRBD1. This TCR derives from a woman aged 18-29 years in good health and CMV-seropositive. The specimen was PBMCs. DNA for the CDR3: TGTGCCAGTAGTGCTGAGGACAGGGGTGACAATCAGCCCCAGCATTTT. Its translation: CASSAEDRGDNQPQHF.